This T cell receptor beta chain was captured in a study of blood T cell repertoires in COVID-19. The wider study: Acute and convalescent COVID-19 specimens originated in the United States, Italy and Spain. Sample material is recorded as cDNA or gDNA derived from T cells, B-cell-depleted T cells, or PBMCs.

Seattle participants joined during active infection and were tracked over time. Clones were read by immunoSEQ multiplex PCR, and TCRdb kept only the in-frame ones, dropping some. The profile shows 450,000 or so clones, around 90% of them singletons. V lost 3 bases, J lost 0 bases, and 9 bases lay in between. The CDR3 has 15 residues. From germline, CDR1 is MNHEY and CDR2 SVGAGI. The rearrangement joins TRBV6-5 to TRBJ1-3; no definite D call. The sequencing input was peripheral blood. The source of this sequence is a man younger than 35 with COVID-19, enrolled during active disease. CDR3 bases: TGTGCCAGCAGTTATTACAGCTCCTCTGGAAACACCATATATTTT. This sequence encodes CASSYYSSSGNTIYF.